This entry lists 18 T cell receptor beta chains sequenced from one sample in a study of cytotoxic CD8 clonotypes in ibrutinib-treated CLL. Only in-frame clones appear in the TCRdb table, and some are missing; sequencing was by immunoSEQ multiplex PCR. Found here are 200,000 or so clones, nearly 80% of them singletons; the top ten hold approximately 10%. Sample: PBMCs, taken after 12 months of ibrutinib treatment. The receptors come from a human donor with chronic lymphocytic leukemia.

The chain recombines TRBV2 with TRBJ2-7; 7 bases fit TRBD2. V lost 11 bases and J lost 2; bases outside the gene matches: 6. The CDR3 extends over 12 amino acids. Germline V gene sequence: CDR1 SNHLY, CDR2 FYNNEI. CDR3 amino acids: CAAGEGPYEQYF. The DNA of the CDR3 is TGTGCCGCGGGGGAGGGGCCCTACGAGCAGTACTTC.

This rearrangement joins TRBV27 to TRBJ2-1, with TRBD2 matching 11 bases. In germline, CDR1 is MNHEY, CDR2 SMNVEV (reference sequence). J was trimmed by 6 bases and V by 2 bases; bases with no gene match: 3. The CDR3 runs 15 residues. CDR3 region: CASSLPGLAANEQFF. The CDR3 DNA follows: TGTGCCAGCAGTTTACCGGGACTAGCGGCCAATGAGCAGTTCTTC.

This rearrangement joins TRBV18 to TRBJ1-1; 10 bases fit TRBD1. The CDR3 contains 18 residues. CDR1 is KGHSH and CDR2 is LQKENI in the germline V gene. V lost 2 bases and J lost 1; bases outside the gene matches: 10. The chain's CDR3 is CASSPFVGQGTQNTEAFF. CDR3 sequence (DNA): TGTGCCAGCTCACCATTTGTGGGACAGGGGACTCAGAACACTGAAGCTTTCTTT.

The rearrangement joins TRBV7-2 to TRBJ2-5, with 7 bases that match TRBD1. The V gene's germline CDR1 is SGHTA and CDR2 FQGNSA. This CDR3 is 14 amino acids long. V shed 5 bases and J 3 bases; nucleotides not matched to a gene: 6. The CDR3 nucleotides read TGTGCCAGCAGCCTGGGACAGACCAAAGAGACCCAGTACTTC. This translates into CASSLGQTKETQYF.

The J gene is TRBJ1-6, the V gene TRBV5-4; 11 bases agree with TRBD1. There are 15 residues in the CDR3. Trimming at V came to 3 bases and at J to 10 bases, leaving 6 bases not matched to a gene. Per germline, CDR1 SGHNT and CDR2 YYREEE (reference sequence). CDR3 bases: TGTGCCAGCAGCTCCTGGACAGGGGGCGAGTCACCCCTCCACTTT. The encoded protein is CASSSWTGGESPLHF.

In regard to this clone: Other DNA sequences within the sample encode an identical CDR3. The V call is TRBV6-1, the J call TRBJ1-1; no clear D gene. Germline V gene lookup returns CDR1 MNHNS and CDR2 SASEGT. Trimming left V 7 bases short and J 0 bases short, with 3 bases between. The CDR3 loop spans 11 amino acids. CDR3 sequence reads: CASKVNTEAFF. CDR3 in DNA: TGTGCCAGCAAGGTGAACACTGAAGCTTTCTTT.

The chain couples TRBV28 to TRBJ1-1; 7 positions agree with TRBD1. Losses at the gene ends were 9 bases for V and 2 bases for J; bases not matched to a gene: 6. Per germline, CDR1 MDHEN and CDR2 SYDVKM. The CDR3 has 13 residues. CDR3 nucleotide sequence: TGTGCCAGTCCGGGACAGAAAAACACTGAAGCTTTCTTT. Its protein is CASPGQKNTEAFF.

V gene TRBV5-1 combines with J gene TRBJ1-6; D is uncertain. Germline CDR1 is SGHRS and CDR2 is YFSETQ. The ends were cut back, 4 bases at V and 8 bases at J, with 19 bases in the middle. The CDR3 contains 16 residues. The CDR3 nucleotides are TGCGCCAGCAGCCCAGGTGGAGCGGTCCTCGATTCACCCCTCCACTTT. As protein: CASSPGGAVLDSPLHF.

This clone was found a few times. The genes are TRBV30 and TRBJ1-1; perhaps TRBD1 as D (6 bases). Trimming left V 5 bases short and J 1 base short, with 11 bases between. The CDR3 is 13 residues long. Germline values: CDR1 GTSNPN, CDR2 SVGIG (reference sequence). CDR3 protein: CAWARDTNTEAFF. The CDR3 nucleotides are TGTGCCTGGGCCCGGGACACGAACACTGAAGCTTTCTTT.

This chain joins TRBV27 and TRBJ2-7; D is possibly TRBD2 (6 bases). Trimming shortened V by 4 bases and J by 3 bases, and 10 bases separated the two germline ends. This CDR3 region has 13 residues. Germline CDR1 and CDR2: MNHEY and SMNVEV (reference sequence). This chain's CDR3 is CASSWGRYYEQYF. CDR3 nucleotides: TGTGCCAGCAGTTGGGGGAGGTACTACGAGCAGTACTTC.

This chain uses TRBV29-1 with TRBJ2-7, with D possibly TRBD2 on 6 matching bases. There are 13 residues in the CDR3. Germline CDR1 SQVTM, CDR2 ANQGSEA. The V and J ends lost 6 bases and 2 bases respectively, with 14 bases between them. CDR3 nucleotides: TGCAGCGTGCCCAGGATAGCGGCCTACGAGCAGTACTTC. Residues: CSVPRIAAYEQYF.

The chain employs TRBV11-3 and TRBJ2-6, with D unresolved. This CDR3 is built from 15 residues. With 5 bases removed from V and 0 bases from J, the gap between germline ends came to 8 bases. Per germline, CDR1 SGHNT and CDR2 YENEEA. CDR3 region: CASSPAGSGANVLTF. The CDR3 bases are TGTGCCAGCAGCCCCGCAGGCTCTGGGGCCAACGTCCTGACTTTC.

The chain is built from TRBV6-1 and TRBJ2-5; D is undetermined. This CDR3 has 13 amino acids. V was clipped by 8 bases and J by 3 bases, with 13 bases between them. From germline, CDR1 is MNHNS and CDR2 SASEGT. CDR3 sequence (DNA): TGTGCCAGCTCCTTGAGTGGGGAAGAGACCCAGTACTTC. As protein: CASSLSGEETQYF.

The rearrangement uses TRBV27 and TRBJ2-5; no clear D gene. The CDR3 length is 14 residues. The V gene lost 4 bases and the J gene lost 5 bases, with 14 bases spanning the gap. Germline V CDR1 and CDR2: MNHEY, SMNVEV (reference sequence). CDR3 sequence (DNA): TGTGCCAGCAGTTACTCGACTGGTGGGGAGACCCAGTACTTC. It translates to CASSYSTGGETQYF.

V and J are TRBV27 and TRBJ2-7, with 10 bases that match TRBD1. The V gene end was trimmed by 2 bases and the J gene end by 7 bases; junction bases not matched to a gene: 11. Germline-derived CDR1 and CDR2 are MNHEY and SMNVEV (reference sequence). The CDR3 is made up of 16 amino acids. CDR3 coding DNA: TGTGCCAGCAGTTTAGATATTGGGACAGGGGTTTGGGAGCAGTACTTC. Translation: CASSLDIGTGVWEQYF.

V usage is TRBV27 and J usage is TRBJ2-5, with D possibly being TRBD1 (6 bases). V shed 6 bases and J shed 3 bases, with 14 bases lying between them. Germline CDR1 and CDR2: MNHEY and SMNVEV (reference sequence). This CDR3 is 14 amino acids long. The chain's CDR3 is CASRRTALEETQYF. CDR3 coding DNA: TGTGCCAGCAGGCGGACAGCCCTAGAAGAGACCCAGTACTTC.

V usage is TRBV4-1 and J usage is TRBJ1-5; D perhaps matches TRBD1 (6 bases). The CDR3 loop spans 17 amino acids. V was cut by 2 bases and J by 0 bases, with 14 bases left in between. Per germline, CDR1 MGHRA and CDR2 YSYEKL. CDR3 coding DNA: TGCGCCAGCAGCCAAATTATCAGGGGTTATAGCAATCAGCCCCAGCATTTT. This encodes CASSQIIRGYSNQPQHF.

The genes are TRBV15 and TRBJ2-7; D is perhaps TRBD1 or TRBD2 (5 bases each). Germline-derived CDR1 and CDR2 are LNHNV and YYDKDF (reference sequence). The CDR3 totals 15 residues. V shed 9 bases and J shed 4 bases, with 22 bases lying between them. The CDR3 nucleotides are TGTGCCACTCACGACAGCCAGATATCGGGATACGAGCAGTACTTC. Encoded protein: CATHDSQISGYEQYF.